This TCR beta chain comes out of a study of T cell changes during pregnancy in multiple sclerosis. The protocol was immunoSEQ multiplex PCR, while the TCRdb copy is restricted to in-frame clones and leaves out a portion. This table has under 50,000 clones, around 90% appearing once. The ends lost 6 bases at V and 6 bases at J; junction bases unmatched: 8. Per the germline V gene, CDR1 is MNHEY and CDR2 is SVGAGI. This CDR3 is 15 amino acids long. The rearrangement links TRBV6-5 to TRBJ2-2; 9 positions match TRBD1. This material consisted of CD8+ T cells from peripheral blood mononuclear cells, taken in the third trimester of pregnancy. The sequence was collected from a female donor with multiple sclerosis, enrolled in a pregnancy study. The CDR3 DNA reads TGTGCCAGCAGCTGGGACAGGGAGGGCTCCGGGGAGCTGTTTTTT. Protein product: CASSWDREGSGELFF.